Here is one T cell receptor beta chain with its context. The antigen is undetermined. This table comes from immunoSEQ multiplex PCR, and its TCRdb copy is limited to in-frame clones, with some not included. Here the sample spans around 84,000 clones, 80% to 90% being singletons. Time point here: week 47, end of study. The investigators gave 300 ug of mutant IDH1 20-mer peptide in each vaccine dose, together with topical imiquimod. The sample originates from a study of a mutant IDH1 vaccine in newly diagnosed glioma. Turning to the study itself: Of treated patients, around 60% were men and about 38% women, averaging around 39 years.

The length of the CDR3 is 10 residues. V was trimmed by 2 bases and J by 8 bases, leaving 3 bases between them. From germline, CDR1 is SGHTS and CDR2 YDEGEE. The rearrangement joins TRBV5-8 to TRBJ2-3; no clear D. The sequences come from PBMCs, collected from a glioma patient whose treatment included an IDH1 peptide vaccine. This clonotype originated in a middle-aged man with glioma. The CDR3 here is CASSFSTQYF. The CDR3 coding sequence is TGTGCCAGCAGCTTCTCTACGCAGTATTTT.